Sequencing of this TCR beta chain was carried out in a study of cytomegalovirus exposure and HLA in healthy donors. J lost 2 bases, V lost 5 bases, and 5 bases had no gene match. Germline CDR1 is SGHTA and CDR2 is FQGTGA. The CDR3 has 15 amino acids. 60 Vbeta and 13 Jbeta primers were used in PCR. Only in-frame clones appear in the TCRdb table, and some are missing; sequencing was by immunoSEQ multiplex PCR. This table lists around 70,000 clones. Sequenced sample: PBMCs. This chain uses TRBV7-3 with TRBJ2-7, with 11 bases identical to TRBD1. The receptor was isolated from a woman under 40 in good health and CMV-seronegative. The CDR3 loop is CASSPSGQGAYEQYF. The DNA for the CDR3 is TGTGCCAGCAGCCCATCGGGACAGGGGGCCTACGAGCAGTACTTC.